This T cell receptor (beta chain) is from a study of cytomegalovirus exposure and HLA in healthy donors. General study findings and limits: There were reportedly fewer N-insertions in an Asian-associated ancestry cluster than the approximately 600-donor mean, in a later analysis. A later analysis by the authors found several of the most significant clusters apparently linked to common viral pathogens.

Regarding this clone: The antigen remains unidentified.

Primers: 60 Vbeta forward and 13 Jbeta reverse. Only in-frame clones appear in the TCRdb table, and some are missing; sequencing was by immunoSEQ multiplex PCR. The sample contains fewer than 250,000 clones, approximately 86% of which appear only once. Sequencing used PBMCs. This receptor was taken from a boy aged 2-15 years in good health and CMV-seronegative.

The CDR3 nucleotides read TGTGCCAGCAGTTCGACATTCTTTGGGCAGAACTATGGCTACACCTTC. The encoded protein is CASSSTFFGQNYGYTF. This chain uses TRBV27 with TRBJ1-2; D is unresolved. V lost 4 bases, J lost 2 bases, and 17 bases lay in between. Germline V lookup: CDR1 MNHEY, CDR2 SMNVEV (reference sequence). The CDR3 consists of 16 residues.